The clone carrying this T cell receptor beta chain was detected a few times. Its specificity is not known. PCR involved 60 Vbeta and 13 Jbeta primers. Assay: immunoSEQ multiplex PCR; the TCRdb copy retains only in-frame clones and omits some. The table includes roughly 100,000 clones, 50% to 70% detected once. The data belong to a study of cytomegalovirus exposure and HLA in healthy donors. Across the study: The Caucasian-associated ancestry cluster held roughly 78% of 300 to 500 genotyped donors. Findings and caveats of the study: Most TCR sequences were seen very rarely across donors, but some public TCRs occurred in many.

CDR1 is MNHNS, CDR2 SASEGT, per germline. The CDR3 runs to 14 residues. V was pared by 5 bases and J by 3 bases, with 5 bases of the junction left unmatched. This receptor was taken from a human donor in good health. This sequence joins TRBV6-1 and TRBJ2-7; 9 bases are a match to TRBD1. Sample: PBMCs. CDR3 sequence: CASSLLDRGYEQYF. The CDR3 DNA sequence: TGTGCCAGCAGTTTACTGGACAGGGGCTACGAGCAGTACTTC.